Sequencing of this T cell receptor beta chain was carried out in a study of T cell responses to AZD1222 COVID-19 vaccine. Sequenced by immunoSEQ multiplex PCR; TCRdb stores in-frame clones only, minus some. The profile covers under 200,000 clones, with roughly nine tenths appearing a single time and approximately 1.5% taken by the ten largest. Trimming shortened V by 0 bases and J by 8 bases, and 9 bases separated the two germline ends. There are 13 residues in the CDR3. CDR1 is SGDLS, CDR2 YYNGEE, per germline. The source material was peripheral blood, sampled on day 0 of AZD1222 vaccination. The TCR was taken from an adult in good health. The chain has TRBV9 and TRBJ2-1, with a tentative D call TRBD2 (6 bases). The CDR3, as DNA: TGTGCCAGCAGCGTAGGACTAGGAGATGAGCAGTTCTTC. This encodes CASSVGLGDEQFF.